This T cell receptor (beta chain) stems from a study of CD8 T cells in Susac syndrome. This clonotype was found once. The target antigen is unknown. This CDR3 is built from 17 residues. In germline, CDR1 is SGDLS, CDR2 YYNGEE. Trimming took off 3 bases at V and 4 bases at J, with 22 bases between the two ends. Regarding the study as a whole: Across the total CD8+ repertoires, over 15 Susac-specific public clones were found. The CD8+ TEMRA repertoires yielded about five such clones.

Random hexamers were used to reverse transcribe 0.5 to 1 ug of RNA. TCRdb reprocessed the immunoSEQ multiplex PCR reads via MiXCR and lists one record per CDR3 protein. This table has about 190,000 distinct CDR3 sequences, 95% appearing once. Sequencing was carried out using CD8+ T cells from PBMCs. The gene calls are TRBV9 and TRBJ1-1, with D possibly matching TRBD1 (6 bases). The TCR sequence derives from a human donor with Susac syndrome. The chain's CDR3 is CASSEGGQLSFGTEAFF. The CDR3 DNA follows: TGTGCCAGCAGCGAGGGCGGACAGCTATCTTTCGGCACTGAAGCTTTCTTT.